A selection of T cell receptor beta chains follows, all from one sample in a study of blood T cell repertoires in COVID-19. This table comes from immunoSEQ multiplex PCR, and its TCRdb copy is limited to in-frame clones, with some not included. The sample has more than 100,000 clones; roughly 90% are singletons. Source material: peripheral blood. The receptors here all came from a man between 65 and 85 years old with active COVID-19. CDR3s include the opening cysteine and the closing phenylalanine or tryptophan. The D gene is left open where the match is weak. For some rows the clone size is stated as once, few or many, or as a class when expanded; others skip it.

>TRBJ1-1|TRBD1|.|TRBV5-1
CASSSTPDRVGTEAFF
TGCGCCAGCAGTTCAACACCCGACAGGGTTGGCACTGAAGCTTTCTTT
>TRBJ1-2|.|.|TRBV6-2/TRBV6-3
CASSPHGMEELYGYTF
TGTGCCAGCAGCCCTCACGGGATGGAAGAACTCTATGGCTACACCTTC
>TRBJ1-5|TRBD1|.|TRBV9
CASSGGTANQPQHF
TGTGCCAGCAGCGGGGGGACAGCTAATCAGCCCCAGCATTTT
>TRBJ2-7|.|.|TRBV28
CASSFSGGTASYEQYF
TGTGCCAGCAGTTTTTCTGGGGGGACAGCTTCCTACGAGCAGTACTTC
>TRBJ1-1|TRBD1|.|TRBV5-1
CASSPIQGAGEAFF
TGCGCCAGCAGCCCGATACAGGGGGCCGGTGAAGCTTTCTTT
>TRBJ2-3|.|.|TRBV27
CASSLSPTGLLMNTQYF
TGTGCCAGCAGTTTATCCCCGACAGGACTTCTCATGAATACGCAGTATTTT
>TRBJ2-3|.|once|TRBV5-4
CASSPGGRTAGDTQYF
TGTGCCAGCAGCCCCGGAGGTAGGACTGCCGGGGATACGCAGTATTTT
>TRBJ1-5|.|.|TRBV12-3/TRBV12-4
CASSLAGRQPQHF
TGTGCCAGCAGTTTGGCAGGGCGTCAGCCCCAGCATTTT
>TRBJ1-2|.|.|TRBV5-6
CASSWDIGGYTF
TGTGCCAGCAGCTGGGACATCGGGGGCTACACCTTC
>TRBJ1-1|.|.|TRBV2
CASSVAGGHTEAFF
TGTGCCAGCAGCGTCGCGGGGGGACACACTGAAGCTTTCTTT
>TRBJ2-7|.|.|TRBV19
CASSMTGPPGEQYF
TGTGCCAGTAGTATGACCGGGCCCCCGGGGGAGCAGTACTTC
>TRBJ2-2|.|once|TRBV5-4
CASSLSGTPIAGELFF
TGTGCCAGCAGCTTGAGCGGGACACCAATCGCCGGGGAGCTGTTTTTT
>TRBJ2-2|.|.|TRBV27
CASSLLEGELFF
TGTGCCAGCAGTTTACTAGAGGGGGAGCTGTTTTTT
>TRBJ2-3|.|.|TRBV11-2
CASSLEYSGADTQYF
TGTGCCAGCAGCTTAGAGTATAGCGGCGCAGATACGCAGTATTTT
>TRBJ2-5|TRBD2|.|TRBV9
CASSAVGGGPRETQYF
TGTGCCAGCAGCGCAGTGGGGGGAGGGCCCAGGGAGACCCAGTACTTC
>TRBJ2-1|.|.|TRBV4-3
CASSQDLRYNEQFF
TGCGCCAGCAGCCAAGACCTGCGCTATAATGAGCAGTTCTTC
>TRBJ1-2|TRBD1|.|TRBV4-1
CASSFGPRGRGDGYTF
TGCGCCAGCAGCTTTGGTCCCAGGGGGCGCGGGGATGGCTACACCTTC
>TRBJ1-5|.|.|TRBV2
CATRRGSGSNQPQHF
TGTGCCACCCGGAGGGGTAGTGGTAGCAATCAGCCCCAGCATTTT
>TRBJ1-5|.|.|TRBV7-2
CASSLKGGDQPQHF
TGTGCCAGCAGCTTGAAAGGGGGGGATCAGCCCCAGCATTTT
>TRBJ2-2|.|.|TRBV3-1/TRBV3-2
CASSPGGPSGELFF
TGTGCCAGCAGCCCTGGGGGCCCGTCCGGGGAGCTGTTTTTT
>TRBJ1-6|TRBD1|once|TRBV30
CAWATGAGRSPLHF
TGTGCCTGGGCTACAGGGGCCGGCCGTTCACCCCTCCACTTT
>TRBJ2-7|TRBD2|.|TRBV20-1
CSAPLAGEQYF
TGCAGTGCCCCTCTAGCGGGAGAGCAGTACTTC
>TRBJ2-2|.|.|TRBV7-9
CASSLEGTGELFF
TGTGCCAGCAGCTTAGAGGGGACCGGGGAGCTGTTTTTT
>TRBJ2-2|.|.|TRBV2
CASNLQGLTNTGELFF
TGTGCCAGCAACCTCCAGGGACTTACGAACACCGGGGAGCTGTTTTTT
>TRBJ2-1|.|once|TRBV11-3
CASSLGEGETEFF
TGTGCCAGCAGCTTAGGGGAGGGGGAGACAGAGTTCTTC
>TRBJ2-7|.|.|TRBV7-2
CASSSPNSGTHGREQYF
TGTGCCAGCAGCTCTCCTAACTCCGGGACACATGGGCGCGAGCAGTACTTC
>TRBJ2-7|.|.|TRBV15
CATSRDGRTEQYF
TGTGCCACCAGCAGAGATGGGCGGACAGAGCAGTACTTC
>TRBJ2-3|.|.|TRBV29-1
CSDLFKGTDTQYF
TGCAGCGACCTCTTCAAGGGGACAGATACGCAGTATTTT
>TRBJ1-4|.|.|TRBV2
CASSEIQGRAEKLFF
TGTGCCAGCAGTGAAATTCAGGGGCGAGCTGAAAAACTGTTTTTT
>TRBJ1-1|.|.|TRBV19
CASSIQGGTEAFF
TGTGCCAGTAGTATCCAGGGAGGAACTGAAGCTTTCTTT
>TRBJ2-3|TRBD1|.|TRBV5-1
CASSMGQSTDTQYF
TGCGCCAGCAGTATGGGACAGAGCACAGATACGCAGTATTTT
>TRBJ2-3|TRBD1|.|TRBV9
CASSVRDRHGDTQYF
TGTGCCAGCAGCGTAAGGGACAGGCACGGAGATACGCAGTATTTT
>TRBJ1-5|.|.|TRBV4-1
CASSQAGARQPQHF
TGCGCCAGCAGCCAAGCAGGGGCGAGGCAGCCCCAGCATTTT
>TRBJ1-1|.|.|TRBV2
CASSPRGGTEAFF
TGTGCCAGCAGTCCGCGGGGGGGCACTGAAGCTTTCTTT
>TRBJ1-4|.|.|TRBV27
CASRADRSTNEKLFF
TGTGCCAGCAGGGCCGACAGATCAACTAATGAAAAACTGTTTTTT
>TRBJ1-1|.|.|TRBV27
CASSFIGNTEAFF
TGTGCCAGCAGTTTTATCGGGAACACTGAAGCTTTCTTT
>TRBJ1-4|TRBD1|once|TRBV7-9
CASSPPGGLNEKLFF
TGTGCCAGCAGCCCCCCAGGGGGCCTTAATGAAAAACTGTTTTTT
>TRBJ1-1|TRBD1|.|TRBV12-3/TRBV12-4
CASGQGGNTEAFF
TGTGCCAGCGGGCAGGGGGGGAACACTGAAGCTTTCTTT
>TRBJ2-1|TRBD2|.|TRBV5-8
CASVHSGTSGSSYNEQFF
TGTGCCAGCGTCCACTCCGGGACTAGCGGTAGCTCCTACAATGAGCAGTTCTTC
>TRBJ1-5|.|.|TRBV7-8
CASSSDTRSQPQHF
TGTGCCAGCAGCTCCGACACTCGAAGCCAGCCCCAGCATTTT
>TRBJ1-5|.|.|TRBV13
CASSLGGGNQPQHF
TGTGCCAGCAGCTTAGGGGGGGGGAATCAGCCCCAGCATTTT
>TRBJ1-3|.|.|TRBV3-1/TRBV3-2
CASSQEPGHLSGNTIYF
TGTGCCAGCAGCCAAGAACCGGGACACCTCTCTGGAAACACCATATATTTT
>TRBJ2-3|TRBD2|.|TRBV11-3
CASSQGTRGTDTQYF
TGTGCCAGCAGCCAAGGGACTAGAGGGACAGATACGCAGTATTTT
>TRBJ2-1|.|.|TRBV19
CASSIERTSRYYNEQFF
TGTGCCAGTAGTATAGAGCGAACTAGCAGATACTACAATGAGCAGTTCTTC
>TRBJ1-2|.|.|TRBV20-1
CSASISNYGYTF
TGCAGTGCTAGTATATCTAACTATGGCTACACCTTC
>TRBJ2-3|.|.|TRBV29-1
CSLRGTDTQYF
TGCAGCTTGAGAGGAACAGATACGCAGTATTTT
>TRBJ1-4|TRBD1|.|TRBV27
CASSPYGDSSILFF
TGTGCCAGCAGTCCCTACGGGGACAGTTCCATATTGTTTTTT
>TRBJ2-1|TRBD2|.|TRBV7-9
CASSPKRVGTRSYNEQFF
TGTGCCAGCAGCCCGAAAAGGGTCGGGACTAGATCCTACAATGAGCAGTTCTTC
>TRBJ2-2|.|.|TRBV11-2
CASRSHYTGELFF
TGTGCCAGCAGGTCCCATTACACCGGGGAGCTGTTTTTT
>TRBJ1-2|.|.|TRBV13
CASSSDRLHGYTF
TGTGCCAGCAGCTCAGACAGGTTGCACGGCTACACCTTC
>TRBJ1-1|.|few|TRBV6-5
CASKLGGRTEAFF
TGTGCCAGCAAGTTGGGAGGACGGACTGAAGCTTTCTTT
>TRBJ1-3|.|.|TRBV11-2
CASSLVAGEGNTIYF
TGTGCCAGCAGCTTAGTAGCCGGGGAAGGAAACACCATATATTTT
>TRBJ2-7|.|.|TRBV30
CAWGLTPALQQYF
TGTGCCTGGGGCCTAACCCCCGCTCTCCAGCAGTACTTC
>TRBJ2-1|TRBD2|few|TRBV6-4
CASVPRTSGRKNEQFF
TGTGCCAGCGTCCCACGGACTAGCGGGAGAAAGAATGAGCAGTTCTTC
>TRBJ2-6|.|.|TRBV7-2
CASSPGGSGANVLTF
TGTGCCAGCAGCCCCGGAGGCTCTGGGGCCAACGTCCTGACTTTC
>TRBJ2-7|TRBD2|.|TRBV19
CASSIGLAVYEQYF
TGTGCCAGTAGTATTGGACTAGCGGTTTACGAGCAGTACTTC
>TRBJ2-7|.|.|TRBV7-2
CASSFGRALEQYF
TGTGCCAGCAGCTTCGGCAGGGCCCTCGAGCAGTACTTC
>TRBJ1-2|.|.|TRBV5-1
CASSDLRGASYTF
TGCGCCAGCAGCGACCTCCGGGGGGCGAGCTACACCTTC
>TRBJ1-1|.|.|TRBV7-3
CASSPGPVAEAFF
TGTGCCAGCAGCCCTGGGCCAGTGGCTGAAGCTTTCTTT